The source of this T cell receptor beta chain is a study of T cells after yellow fever vaccination. Study details: Low-cell-number fractions underwent preparation using SMART-Seq v4 Ultra Low Input.

This clonotype was counted at least ten times. Its specificity is not known. Using its own MiXCR run on the 5' RACE reads, TCRdb lists one record per CDR3 protein. The repertoire consists of hundreds of thousands of distinct CDR3 sequences, with 8.7% occurring once and the leading ten covering approximately 18%. General study findings and limits: Re-detected after boosting: most primary clones, 96% of CD4 and about 90% of CD8. Although most clonotypes did not, a small share appeared in both CD4 and CD8 compartments. Abundant clonotypes (contaminants from the bulk population) could be present in FACS-sorted repertoires.

The V end lost 1 base, the J end lost 2 bases, and 11 bases lay between the germline ends. CDR3 length: 15 amino acids. The V gene's germline CDR1 is SGHTA and CDR2 FQGNSA. Sequencing used PBMCs, obtained on the day of the first yellow fever vaccination. This clonotype originated in a man aged 18 to 29 who received the YFV17D yellow fever vaccine. The chain joins TRBV7-2 to TRBJ1-2; D not resolved. The CDR3 protein is CASSLVREINYGYTF. In DNA, the CDR3 is TGTGCCAGCAGCTTAGTTAGGGAAATAAACTATGGCTACACCTTC.